Below, one T cell receptor beta chain is given with its context. The sample comes from a study of blood T cell repertoires in COVID-19. Study-wide context: The study drew acute and convalescent COVID-19 samples from the United States, Italy and Spain. PBMCs, B-cell-depleted T cells, or T cells were the source of the cDNA or gDNA that made up the material.

As originally analysed: From reference gene primer amplification, estimates of nucleated cell counts were derived. Clones were read by immunoSEQ multiplex PCR, and TCRdb kept only the in-frame ones, dropping some. V and J calls and clone size follow that table, whereas D and trimming were derived from the DNA. Of about 180,000 clones listed, approximately 87% were seen once; the top ten hold around 2.5%. The CDR3 is 13 amino acids. V was clipped by 2 bases and J by 8 bases, with 9 bases between them. The sequencing input was peripheral blood. The rearrangement joins TRBV12-3 or TRBV12-4 to TRBJ2-2; D is uncertain. This sequence was found in a man aged 35-49 years with active or convalescent COVID-19. The CDR3 region is CASSLNPRGELFF. The CDR3 DNA is TGTGCCAGCAGTTTAAACCCTAGGGGGGAGCTGTTTTTT.